This section outlines one TCR beta chain sequence together with its context. The source of the sample is a study of T cell changes during pregnancy in multiple sclerosis. This CDR3 is built from 15 residues. The V gene end was trimmed by 7 bases and the J gene end by 1 base; junction bases not matched to a gene: 4. CDR1 is SQVTM and CDR2 is ANQGSEA in the germline V gene. The protocol was immunoSEQ multiplex PCR, while the TCRdb copy is restricted to in-frame clones and leaves out a portion. Of around 110,000 clones in the sample, 80% to 95% were seen once. The input for sequencing was peripheral blood, taken after pregnancy. This receptor was taken from a female donor with multiple sclerosis, enrolled in a pregnancy study. The chain joins TRBV29-1 to TRBJ2-2; TRBD2 matches at 12 bases. For the CDR3, the DNA is TGCAGCGCAGGGACTAGCGGGTGGAACACCGGGGAGCTGTTTTTT. This encodes CSAGTSGWNTGELFF.